These 16 T cell receptor beta chains were sequenced from one sample in a study of control samples from healthy donors and cancer patients. Repertoires were generated with immunoSEQ multiplex PCR, while TCRdb's copy carries only in-frame clones and drops some. The sample lists about 53,000 clones, approximately 90% occurring once. The sequenced sample consisted of PBMCs. These receptors all stem from a man aged 60 to 75 with head and neck cancer.

This chain links TRBV6-6 with TRBJ2-7; D gene ambiguous. CDR1 is MNHNY and CDR2 is SVGAGI in the germline V gene (reference sequence). V gave up 7 bases and J gave up 4 bases, with 17 bases separating them. This CDR3 contains 14 residues. The CDR3 bases are TGTGCCAGCACAACGAGAGGTCCCGGTTACGAGCAGTACTTC. Translation gives CASTTRGPGYEQYF.

Worth noting for this clone: Germline and junction disagree at one end, which may indicate a read error. As DNA, the CDR3 is TGTGCCAGCATTATCAACAGGGCCGCGAGCACCGGGGAGATGTTTTTT. Translation gives CASIINRAASTGEMFF. This chain joins TRBV6-6 and TRBJ2-2; weak D call: TRBD1 (6 bases). The CDR3 runs 16 residues. Germline assignment: CDR1 MNHNY and CDR2 SVGAGI (reference sequence).

This chain connects TRBV5-6 to TRBJ1-5; possibly TRBD1 for D (5 bases). The germline CDR1 and CDR2 sequences are SGHDT and YYEEEE. The CDR3 runs 18 residues. V was cut by 4 bases and J by 0 bases, with 20 bases left in between. DNA for the CDR3: TGTGCCAGCAGCCCGGGGGGTCCGGCCGCTTATAGCAATCAGCCCCAGCATTTT. Translation: CASSPGGPAAYSNQPQHF.

This rearrangement joins TRBV5-6 to TRBJ1-1; perhaps TRBD1 as D (5 bases). Trimming pared 1 base from V and 7 bases from J, leaving 11 bases between. The germline gives CDR1 SGHDT, CDR2 YYEEEE. The CDR3 consists of 13 residues. The CDR3 region has the DNA TGTGCCAGCAGCTTGTTCACAGGCTTTGAAGCTTTCTTT. It codes for CASSLFTGFEAFF.

The chain combines TRBV18 with TRBJ2-7; the D is unclear. This CDR3 has 14 amino acids. CDR1 is KGHSH, CDR2 LQKENI, per germline. V was trimmed by 3 bases and J by 5 bases, leaving 14 bases between them. CDR3 protein: CASSPARLGDEQYF. The CDR3 coding sequence is TGTGCCAGCTCACCGGCCCGGCTTGGGGACGAGCAGTACTTC.

The rearrangement links TRBV24-1 to TRBJ2-7; 8 bases map to TRBD1. The V segment lost 9 bases and the J segment 5 bases; nucleotides outside the gene matches: 8. The CDR3 is 13 amino acids. CDR1 and CDR2 from the germline V gene are KGHDR and SFDVKD. DNA for the CDR3: TGTGCCACCGCGTACCGGGACAGGAACGAGCAGTACTTC. As protein: CATAYRDRNEQYF.

The chain has TRBV3-1 (or the pseudogene TRBV3-2) and TRBJ2-5; 9 nucleotides match TRBD2. CDR3 size: 15 residues. Germline V gene data show CDR1 as LGHDT and CDR2 as YNNKEL (reference sequence). V lost 2 bases and J lost 5; bases outside the gene matches: 6. This chain's CDR3 is CASSQWREGPETQYF. CDR3 DNA sequence: TGTGCCAGCAGCCAATGGCGGGAGGGGCCGGAGACCCAGTACTTC.

The chain carries TRBV19 and TRBJ2-5, with a possible D match to TRBD1 (5 bases). Germline CDR1 LNHDA, CDR2 SQIVND (reference sequence). The V end lost 10 bases, the J end lost 5 bases, and 11 bases lay between the germline ends. The CDR3 is 11 residues long. The CDR3 coding sequence is TGTGCCACATCGAAGGGGGAGACCCAGTACTTC. Amino acids: CATSKGETQYF.

The chain combines TRBV6-1 with TRBJ2-7; no definite D call. V lost 0 bases to trimming and J lost 1 base, with 7 bases between them. Germline CDR1 MNHNS, CDR2 SASEGT. The CDR3 is 14 residues long. CDR3 loop: CASSEAAGSYEQYF. DNA of the CDR3: TGTGCCAGCAGTGAAGCAGCAGGATCCTACGAGCAGTACTTC.

The chain combines TRBV3-1 (or the pseudogene TRBV3-2) with TRBJ2-2; the match to TRBD2 covers 7 bases. Germline CDR1 LGHDT, CDR2 YNNKEL (reference sequence). The CDR3 totals 15 residues. The V and J ends lost 4 bases and 4 bases, in that order; junction bases with no gene match: 6. The CDR3 sequence is CASSPLWGGTGELFF. CDR3 DNA: TGTGCCAGCAGCCCCCTTTGGGGGGGCACCGGGGAGCTGTTTTTT.

This chain connects TRBV19 to TRBJ2-7; D not certain. Germline CDR1 and CDR2: LNHDA and SQIVND (reference sequence). V lost 4 bases, J lost 7 bases, and 11 bases lay in between. The CDR3 totals 12 residues. The CDR3 DNA reads as TGTGCCAGTAGTACCTTAGTGGGTGAGCAGTACTTC. It is translated as CASSTLVGEQYF.

This clone was seen just once. The chain couples TRBV3-1 (or the pseudogene TRBV3-2) to TRBJ1-1, with 7 bases fitting TRBD1. J was trimmed by 3 bases and V by 4 bases; bases with no gene match: 5. CDR1 and CDR2 (germline): LGHDT, YNNKEL (reference sequence). This CDR3 spans 14 amino acids. The CDR3 loop is CASSRQGGDTEAFF. CDR3 in DNA: TGTGCCAGCAGCCGACAGGGTGGGGACACTGAAGCTTTCTTT.

This chain links TRBV6-2 or TRBV6-3 with TRBJ2-7; 11 positions agree with TRBD1. Germline V lookup: CDR1 MNHEY, CDR2 SVGEGT. The CDR3 extends over 17 amino acids. J was trimmed by 8 bases and V by 5 bases; bases with no gene match: 17. The CDR3 DNA reads TGTGCCAGCAGTCGCCCTCTCGGACAGGGGGCTAAGTTCAAGCAGTACTTC. Protein product: CASSRPLGQGAKFKQYF.

The V gene is TRBV19, the J gene TRBJ2-1; the D gene is possibly TRBD1 (5 bases). Trimming removed 3 bases at V and 8 bases at J, with 17 bases between. This CDR3 has 15 amino acids. CDR1 is LNHDA, CDR2 SQIVND, per germline (reference sequence). The CDR3 DNA reads as TGTGCCAGTAGTATTCCCCCAGGGTCTTATGATGAGCAGTTCTTC. Its translation: CASSIPPGSYDEQFF.

Here the CDR3 reads CASSPTGGAGLNEQFF. DNA of the CDR3: TGTGCCAGCAGCCCTACCGGAGGGGCGGGACTCAATGAGCAGTTCTTC. J is TRBJ2-1 and V is TRBV9, with D possibly matching TRBD2 (6 bases). This CDR3 has 16 residues. Germline values: CDR1 SGDLS, CDR2 YYNGEE. Trimming shortened V by 4 bases and J by 6 bases, and 20 bases separated the two germline ends.

V gene TRBV5-4 combines with J gene TRBJ2-7, with 7 bases identical to TRBD2. Germline V gene sequence: CDR1 SGHNT, CDR2 YYREEE (reference sequence). V shed 0 bases, J shed 4 bases, and the junction held 10 bases outside the gene matches. The CDR3 runs to 16 residues. CDR3 amino acids: CASSLGSGLVGYEQYF. DNA for the CDR3: TGTGCCAGCAGCTTGGGATCTGGACTAGTGGGGTACGAGCAGTACTTC.